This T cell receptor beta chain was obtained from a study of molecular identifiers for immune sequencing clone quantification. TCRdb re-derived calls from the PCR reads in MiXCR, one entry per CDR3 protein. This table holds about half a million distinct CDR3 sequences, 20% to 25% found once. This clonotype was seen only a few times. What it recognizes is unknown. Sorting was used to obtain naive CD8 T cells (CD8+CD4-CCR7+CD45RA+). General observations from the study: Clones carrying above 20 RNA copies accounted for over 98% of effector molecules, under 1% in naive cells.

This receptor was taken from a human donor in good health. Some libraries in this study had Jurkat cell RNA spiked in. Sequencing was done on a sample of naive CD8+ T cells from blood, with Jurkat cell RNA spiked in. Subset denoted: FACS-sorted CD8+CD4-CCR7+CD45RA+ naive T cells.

CDR3 coding DNA: TGTGCCAGCAGCGGAGGGACGGACCTTAACTATGGCTACACCTTC. Its translation is CASSGGTDLNYGYTF. This chain links TRBV9 with TRBJ1-2, with D tentatively TRBD1 (5 bases). The germline V and J ends were trimmed by 3 bases and 1 base, with 13 bases remaining between them. The germline V gene has CDR1 SGDLS and CDR2 YYNGEE. The CDR3 has 15 amino acids. Full variable domain (missing parts from reference TRBV9 and TRBJ1-2): DSGVTQTPKHLITATGQRVTLRCSPRSGDLSVYWYQQSLDQGLQFLIQYYNGEERAKGNILERFSAQQFPDLHSELNLSSLELGDSALYFCASSGGTDLNYGYTFGSGTRLTVV.